The entry below describes one TCR beta chain. The CDR3 consists of 15 residues. Losses at the gene ends were 6 bases for V and 8 bases for J; bases not matched to a gene: 11. Germline CDR1 and CDR2: MRHNA and SNTAGT. This entry is derived from a study of blood T cell repertoires in COVID-19. As for the study in general: The analysed material was cDNA or gDNA that came from T cells, B-cell-depleted T cells, or PBMCs.

In the study's own analysis: For nucleated cells, counts were estimated from reference gene primer amplification. The assay was immunoSEQ multiplex PCR, and TCRdb's table has in-frame clones only and misses some. V, J and clone size are those of that table, while D and trimming were read from the DNA. The table includes about 240,000 clones, 88% detected once. Sequenced: peripheral blood. The TCR comes from a woman aged 25-40 years with acute or convalescent COVID-19. The chain joins TRBV6-4 to TRBJ2-1; 9 nucleotides line up with TRBD2. The CDR3 loop is CASSLEAGGRDEQFF. DNA of the CDR3: TGTGCCAGCAGCCTCGAGGCGGGAGGGAGGGATGAGCAGTTCTTC.